This T cell receptor (beta chain) was profiled in a study of T-cell memory formation after mild COVID-19. Whole-study context: Clusters were largely donor specific.

Regarding the study as a whole: The main location of contracting CD4+ clones was CM and EM, and that of contracting CD8+ clones was EMRA. Whether day 37 second-wave clones are SARS-CoV-2-specific was not confirmed.

TCRdb re-called the 5' RACE reads with MiXCR, one entry per CDR3 protein. Of about 250,000 distinct CDR3 sequences listed, approximately 15% are singletons. To note about this clonotype: The antigen is unknown.

V was cut by 3 bases and J by 6 bases, with 10 bases left in between. Germline V CDR1 and CDR2: SGHRS, YFSETQ. The CDR3 sequence is 13 residues long. The source of this sequence is an adult woman who had mild COVID-19 (a few samples of this study predate the infection). Cell type and time point are not known. The V and J genes are TRBV5-1 and TRBJ2-1, with D possibly TRBD2 on 6 matching bases. The source material was PBMCs or a T cell subset sorted from them (not recorded which). CDR3 sequence: CASSWEVFNEQFF. In DNA, the CDR3 is TGCGCCAGCAGCTGGGAGGTATTCAATGAGCAGTTCTTC.